These 31 T cell receptor beta chains were sequenced from one sample in a study of T cell responses to AZD1222 COVID-19 vaccine. TCRdb's copy holds only in-frame clones and misses some; the assay was immunoSEQ multiplex PCR. The table records tens of thousands of clones, roughly nine tenths of them present only once. The starting material was peripheral blood, obtained 28 days after the second AZD1222 dose. These receptors were collected from an adult who received the AZD1222 COVID-19 vaccine.

This clone appeared a single time. The chain employs TRBV10-1 and TRBJ2-5; no firm D call. This CDR3 has 11 amino acids. V was pared by 4 bases and J by 5 bases, with 5 bases between. In germline, CDR1 is WNHNN, CDR2 SYGVQD (reference sequence). The chain's CDR3 is CASSAGETQYF. CDR3 nucleotides: TGCGCCAGCAGTGCTGGGGAGACCCAGTACTTC.

CDR3 DNA sequence: TGTGCCAGCAGCCCCTACCCCATGACAGGCGGAGGGACTGAAGCTTTCTTT. It codes for CASSPYPMTGGGTEAFF. V and J are TRBV7-3 and TRBJ1-1; possible D gene TRBD1, 6 bases. The germline V and J ends were trimmed by 5 bases and 5 bases, with 24 bases remaining between them. The CDR3 is 17 amino acids. From germline, CDR1 is SGHTA and CDR2 FQGTGA.

V and J are TRBV7-2 and TRBJ1-3; 11 nucleotides line up with TRBD1. The V gene's germline CDR1 is SGHTA and CDR2 FQGNSA. CDR3 length: 14 amino acids. V dropped 3 bases and J dropped 8; count of bases not matched to a gene: 3. The chain's CDR3 is CASSFGQGAHTIYF. In DNA, the CDR3 is TGTGCCAGCAGCTTCGGACAGGGGGCACACACCATATATTTT.

This chain joins TRBV7-8 and TRBJ2-5; D possibly matches TRBD1 or TRBD2 (5 bases each). This CDR3 is 16 amino acids long. The germline gives CDR1 SGHVS, CDR2 FQNEAQ. Trimming removed 1 base from V and 2 bases from J, with 14 bases in between. CDR3 sequence reads: CASSLDGAPKQETQYF. The DNA for the CDR3 is TGTGCCAGCAGCTTAGACGGGGCCCCTAAACAAGAGACCCAGTACTTC.

J is TRBJ2-2 and V is TRBV12-5; unclear D gene. Germline values: CDR1 LGHNT, CDR2 FRNRAP. The CDR3 consists of 14 residues. V was trimmed by 1 base and J by 0 bases, leaving 3 bases between them. The CDR3 DNA is TGTGCTAGTGGTTTGGCACCGAACACCGGGGAGCTGTTTTTT. Protein sequence: CASGLAPNTGELFF. The variable domain in full, completed from reference TRBV12-5 and TRBJ2-2, reads DARVTQTPRHKVTEMGQEVTMRCQPILGHNTVFWYRQTMMQGLELLAYFRNRAPLDDSGMPKDRFSAEMPDATLATLKIQPSEPRDSAVYFCASGLAPNTGELFFGEGSRLTVL.

This rearrangement joins TRBV14 to TRBJ2-7, with D possibly being TRBD2 (7 bases). The germline V and J ends were trimmed by 3 bases and 2 bases, with 20 bases remaining between them. Germline V gene lookup returns CDR1 SGHDN and CDR2 FVKESK. The CDR3 consists of 17 residues. This CDR3 reads CASSQRVGRGLPYEQYF. The CDR3 DNA reads TGTGCCAGCAGCCAGCGCGTGGGGCGGGGGCTCCCCTACGAGCAGTACTTC.

This sequence joins TRBV25-1 and TRBJ1-4; possibly TRBD1 for D (5 bases). The CDR3 extends over 16 amino acids. Trimming removed 4 bases at V and 3 bases at J, with 15 bases between. Per germline, CDR1 MGHDK and CDR2 SYGVNS. The CDR3 region is CASSGLFGAANEKLFF. DNA for the CDR3: TGTGCCAGCAGTGGCCTCTTTGGGGCTGCTAATGAAAAACTGTTTTTT.

The CDR3 DNA follows: TGTGCCAGTAGTCTTATTAAGGACAGAAAAAATTCACCCCTCCACTTT. Its protein is CASSLIKDRKNSPLHF. The chain combines TRBV19 with TRBJ1-6; TRBD1 might be the D (6 bases). Trimming pared 5 bases from V and 7 bases from J, leaving 18 bases between. The CDR3 spans 16 residues. Germline lookup yields CDR1 LNHDA and CDR2 SQIVND (reference sequence). The variable domain in full, completed from reference TRBV19 and TRBJ1-6, reads DGGITQSPKYLFRKEGQNVTLSCEQNLNHDAMYWYRQDPGQGLRLIYYSQIVNDFQKGDIAEGYSVSREKKESFPLTVTSAQKNPTAFYLCASSLIKDRKNSPLHFGNGTRLTVT.

The chain recombines TRBV5-4 with TRBJ2-1; TRBD2 matches 12 bases. The germline CDR1 and CDR2 sequences are SGHNT and YYREEE (reference sequence). V shed 0 bases and J 7 bases; nucleotides not matched to a gene: 2. The CDR3 loop spans 15 amino acids. CDR3 coding DNA: TGTGCCAGCAGCTTGGGACTAGCGGGGGTGAATGAGCAGTTCTTC. Protein product: CASSLGLAGVNEQFF.

Points on this clone: Other nucleotide sequences from this sample produce the same CDR3. V usage is TRBV18 and J usage is TRBJ1-1; a weak D match, TRBD1 (5 bases). The CDR3 loop spans 15 amino acids. CDR1 and CDR2 (germline): KGHSH, LQKENI. Trimming cost V 6 bases and J 0 bases, with 14 bases left between them. The CDR3 reads CASSLGTGMNTEAFF. The CDR3 nucleotides read TGTGCCAGCTCCCTAGGGACGGGGATGAACACTGAAGCTTTCTTT.

The CDR3, as DNA: TGTGCCAGCAGCTTTAGGGACAGAGTTAACTATGGCTACACCTTC. Translated: CASSFRDRVNYGYTF. The gene calls are TRBV5-6 and TRBJ1-2; 7 bases match TRBD1. The CDR3 is made up of 15 amino acids. Germline V gene lookup returns CDR1 SGHDT and CDR2 YYEEEE. J was trimmed by 1 base and V by 2 bases; bases with no gene match: 5.

CDR3 bases: TGTGCCACCAGCAGAGTGACAGGGGCAAACACTGAAGCTTTCTTT. Its translation is CATSRVTGANTEAFF. The rearrangement links TRBV15 to TRBJ1-1; 8 nucleotides agree with TRBD1. The V gene's germline CDR1 is LNHNV and CDR2 YYDKDF (reference sequence). CDR3 length equals 15 residues. Losses at the gene ends were 1 base for V and 2 bases for J; bases not matched to a gene: 3. Looking up the rest from reference TRBV15 and TRBJ1-1 gives the full variable domain: DAMVIQNPRYQVTQFGKPVTLSCSQTLNHNVMYWYQQKSSQAPKLLFHYYDKDFNNEADTPDNFQSRRPNTSFCFLDIRSPGLGDTAMYLCATSRVTGANTEAFFGQGTRLTVV.

J is TRBJ1-1 and V is TRBV18; no clear D gene. Trimming removed 5 bases at V and 3 bases at J, with 13 bases between. CDR3 length equals 14 residues. Germline V CDR1 and CDR2: KGHSH, LQKENI. The chain's CDR3 is CASSFADRDTEAFF. The CDR3 DNA reads as TGTGCCAGCTCATTTGCGGACCGAGACACTGAAGCTTTCTTT.

V and J are TRBV7-6 and TRBJ2-5; 13 bases agree with TRBD2. The CDR3 has 14 residues. Germline CDR1 is SGHVS and CDR2 is FNYEAQ. Unmatched junction bases numbered 11, after V lost 5 bases and J lost 14 bases. Written as DNA, the CDR3 is TGTGCCAGCAGCCAGACGACTAGCGGGGGGCTGCTATACTTC. Translation gives CASSQTTSGGLLYF.

The J gene is TRBJ2-3, the V gene TRBV3-1 (or the pseudogene TRBV3-2); the D is unclear. Germline lookup yields CDR1 LGHDT and CDR2 YNNKEL (reference sequence). The length of the CDR3 is 16 residues. The V end was cut by 1 base, the J end by 0 bases, with 11 bases between. The chain's CDR3 is CASSQGLGSSTDTQYF. In DNA form, the CDR3 reads TGTGCCAGCAGCCAAGGTCTAGGGTCTAGCACAGATACGCAGTATTTT.

This rearrangement joins TRBV9 to TRBJ1-1, with D hard to call. Germline lookup yields CDR1 SGDLS and CDR2 YYNGEE. V was pared by 3 bases and J by 1 base, with 7 bases between. This CDR3 is built from 13 residues. The CDR3 nucleotides are TGTGCCAGCAGCGAAAGCCAGAACACTGAAGCTTTCTTT. Translation: CASSESQNTEAFF.

J is TRBJ2-2 and V is TRBV19, with TRBD2 as a possible D gene (6 bases). Per the germline V gene, CDR1 is LNHDA and CDR2 is SQIVND (reference sequence). The V and J ends lost 9 bases and 5 bases respectively, with 13 bases between them. This CDR3 comprises 13 residues. The CDR3 nucleotides read TGTGCCAGCGACAAGGGAGGTACCGGGGAGCTGTTTTTT. This encodes CASDKGGTGELFF.

This chain connects TRBV28 to TRBJ1-5; D not certain. Germline V gives CDR1 MDHEN, CDR2 SYDVKM. Trimming took off 6 bases at V and 0 bases at J, with 12 bases between the two ends. The CDR3 contains 15 residues. In nucleotides, the CDR3 is TGTGCCAGCAGCCGCCGGCAGCATAGCAATCAGCCCCAGCATTTT. As protein: CASSRRQHSNQPQHF.

This clone was recorded a few times. The gene calls are TRBV6-5 and TRBJ1-2, with TRBD1 identical over 9 bases. Germline V gene lookup returns CDR1 MNHEY and CDR2 SVGAGI. The CDR3 is 15 amino acids. The V segment lost 0 bases and the J segment 7 bases; nucleotides outside the gene matches: 6. The CDR3 DNA reads as TGTGCCAGCAGTTACTCGGGACAGGGTATCGGTGGCTACACCTTC. Protein: CASSYSGQGIGGYTF.

The chain employs TRBV9 and TRBJ2-1, with TRBD2 matching over 8 bases. This CDR3 spans 12 amino acids. CDR1 and CDR2 (germline): SGDLS, YYNGEE. V shed 4 bases and J 12 bases; nucleotides not matched to a gene: 6. The DNA for the CDR3 is TGTGCCAGCAGCCTCCGGGGGGGGAGGCAGTTCTTC. Amino acid sequence: CASSLRGGRQFF.

The chain couples TRBV2 to TRBJ2-3, with TRBD2 identical over 7 bases. V was clipped by 8 bases and J by 8 bases; unmatched bases: 19. This CDR3 is 16 amino acids long. Germline V CDR1 and CDR2: SNHLY, FYNNEI. The CDR3 bases are TGTGCCAGCGGGGGTAGCGGGCGGGGAATTTCGGGTACGCAGTATTTT. Translated: CASGGSGRGISGTQYF.

This chain joins TRBV6-5 and TRBJ1-1; a possible D gene is TRBD1 (5 bases). Per germline, CDR1 MNHEY and CDR2 SVGAGI. V was cut by 5 bases and J by 5 bases, with 12 bases left in between. This CDR3 is built from 13 residues. DNA of the CDR3: TGTGCCAGCAGTAACACAGGTGTGACTGAAGCTTTCTTT. Translation: CASSNTGVTEAFF.

The chain uses TRBV2 and TRBJ2-7; no reliable D call. V was trimmed by 8 bases and J by 7 bases, leaving 24 bases between them. Germline V gene sequence: CDR1 SNHLY, CDR2 FYNNEI. This CDR3 region has 15 residues. CDR3 amino acids: CASGAGFRSPGEQYF. The CDR3 DNA reads as TGTGCCAGCGGAGCTGGGTTCAGGTCTCCCGGGGAGCAGTACTTC. The full variable domain, rest sourced from reference TRBV2 and TRBJ2-7, is EPEVTQTPSHQVTQMGQEVILRCVPISNHLYFYWYRQILGQKVEFLVSFYNNEISEKSEIFDDQFSVERPDGSNFTLKIRSTKLEDSAMYFCASGAGFRSPGEQYFGPGTRLTVT.

The chain joins TRBV5-1 to TRBJ2-5; 12 nucleotides agree with TRBD2. This CDR3 is 16 amino acids long. With V trimmed by 4 bases and J by 2 bases, 6 bases remained unmatched. Germline CDR1 reads SGHRS; CDR2 reads YFSETQ. The CDR3 loop is CASSRTGTSGQETQYF. The CDR3 DNA sequence: TGCGCCAGCAGCCGTACTGGGACTAGCGGGCAAGAGACCCAGTACTTC.

This clone was seen once. The V and J genes are TRBV5-1 and TRBJ1-5; D possibly corresponds to TRBD1 (6 bases). The V end lost 0 bases, the J end lost 2 bases, and 12 bases lay between the germline ends. The CDR3 has 16 residues. CDR1 SGHRS and CDR2 YFSETQ come from the germline V gene. DNA for the CDR3: TGCGCCAGCAGCTTGGGCCCTCGGACAGGCAATCAGCCCCAGCATTTT. It is translated as CASSLGPRTGNQPQHF.

The V gene is TRBV6-6, the J gene TRBJ2-7, with 8 positions matching TRBD2. CDR1 is MNHNY, CDR2 SVGAGI, per germline (reference sequence). The V and J ends lost 6 bases and 1 base, in that order; junction bases with no gene match: 5. The CDR3 totals 14 residues. CDR3 region: CASRHVAGSYEQYF. Here the CDR3 DNA reads TGTGCCAGCAGGCACGTAGCGGGATCCTACGAGCAGTACTTC.

The V gene is TRBV11-2, the J gene TRBJ1-1, with 10 bases matching TRBD1. V was clipped by 6 bases and J by 1 base; unmatched bases: 5. Germline loops: CDR1 SGHAT, CDR2 FQNNGV. This CDR3 is built from 15 residues. The CDR3 DNA follows: TGTGCCAGCAGAGACAGGGGGCGACCGAACACTGAAGCTTTCTTT. It yields the protein CASRDRGRPNTEAFF.

This clone was counted once. CDR3 loop: CASSLVLGGTNEKLFF. CDR3 sequence (DNA): TGTGCCAGCAGCTTAGTGCTCGGGGGGACTAATGAAAAACTGTTTTTT. This chain connects TRBV7-9 to TRBJ1-4; D might be TRBD1 (5 bases). CDR3 length: 16 amino acids. The germline V gene encodes CDR1 SEHNR and CDR2 FQNEAQ (reference sequence). V lost 1 base to trimming and J lost 2 bases, with 11 bases between them.

This sequence joins TRBV4-2 and TRBJ1-1; D gene ambiguous. The germline CDR1 and CDR2 sequences are LGHNA and YNFKEQ. Trimming removed 4 bases at V and 8 bases at J, with 14 bases between. The CDR3 length is 13 residues. CDR3 sequence: CASSPQSAREAFF. DNA of the CDR3: TGTGCCAGCAGCCCGCAAAGTGCCAGGGAAGCTTTCTTT.

The rearrangement uses TRBV24-1 and TRBJ1-3; maybe TRBD1 (5 bases). V was cut by 8 bases and J by 0 bases, with 16 bases left in between. The CDR3 totals 16 residues. The V gene's germline CDR1 is KGHDR and CDR2 SFDVKD. The CDR3, as DNA: TGTGCCACCAAATCTGGGGGTCCCCTCTCTGGAAACACCATATATTTT. Encoded protein: CATKSGGPLSGNTIYF.

DNA of the CDR3: TGTGCCAGCAGTCGGACAGGAGGGTATGGCTACACCTTC. Its protein is CASSRTGGYGYTF. The chain carries TRBV27 and TRBJ1-2; 7 bases line up with TRBD1. V shed 5 bases, J shed 5 bases, and the junction held 5 bases outside the gene matches. The CDR3 runs 13 residues. Germline V CDR1 and CDR2: MNHEY, SMNVEV (reference sequence).